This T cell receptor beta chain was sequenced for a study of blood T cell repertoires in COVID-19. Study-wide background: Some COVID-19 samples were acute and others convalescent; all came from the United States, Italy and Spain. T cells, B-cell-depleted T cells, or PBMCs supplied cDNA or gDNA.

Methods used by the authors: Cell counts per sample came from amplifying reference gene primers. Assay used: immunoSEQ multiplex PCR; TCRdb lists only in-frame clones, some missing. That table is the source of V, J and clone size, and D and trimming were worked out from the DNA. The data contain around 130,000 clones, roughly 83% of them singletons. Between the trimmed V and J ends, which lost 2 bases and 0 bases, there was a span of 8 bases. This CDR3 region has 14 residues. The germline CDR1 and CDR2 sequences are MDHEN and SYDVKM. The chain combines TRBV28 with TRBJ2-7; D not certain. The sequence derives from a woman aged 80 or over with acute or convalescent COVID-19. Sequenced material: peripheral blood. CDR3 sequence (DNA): TGTGCCAGCAGTTTAGCCACGGTCTCCTACGAGCAGTACTTC. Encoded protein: CASSLATVSYEQYF.